This TCR beta chain derives from a study of T cell changes during pregnancy in multiple sclerosis. Libraries were prepared by immunoSEQ multiplex PCR; TCRdb keeps only in-frame clonotypes and omits some of them. The table lists some 38,000 clones, about 90% of them singletons. The germline CDR1 and CDR2 sequences are SGHTA and FQGNSA. V lost 1 base to trimming and J lost 10 bases, with 14 bases between them. CDR3 length equals 15 residues. This clone occurred a few times. The V call is TRBV7-2, the J call TRBJ1-6; weak D call: TRBD1 (5 bases). The source was CD4+ T cells from peripheral blood mononuclear cells, collected after pregnancy. This clonotype was sampled from a female donor in good health, enrolled as a control in a pregnancy study. The CDR3 sequence: CASSLGQGAESPLHF. The CDR3 DNA reads TGTGCCAGCAGCTTAGGGCAAGGGGCAGAATCACCCCTCCACTTT.